Below, one T cell receptor (beta chain) is given with its context. The data belong to a study of PD-L1 blockade in urothelial cancer. Study summary: Once treatment had started, blood was analyzed at 3 weeks (second dose) and again at 6 weeks.

CDR1 is MNHNY, CDR2 SVGAGI, per germline (reference sequence). The CDR3 contains 14 residues. V trimming: 2 bases; J trimming: 6 bases; junction bases outside the gene matches: 6. Only in-frame clones appear in the TCRdb table, and some are missing; sequencing was by immunoSEQ multiplex PCR. The table includes 35,000 to 55,000 clones, roughly 91% detected once. J is TRBJ2-7 and V is TRBV6-6, with 8 positions matching TRBD2. The input for sequencing was PBMCs, taken around atezolizumab (anti-PD-L1) treatment. The receptor was derived from a woman aged 60-75 years with urothelial cancer. This CDR3 reads CASSYRREGAEQYF. The CDR3 nucleotides read TGTGCCAGCAGTTACCGTCGGGAGGGAGCCGAGCAGTACTTC.